These 14 T cell receptor beta chains originate from one sample sequenced in a study of blood T cell repertoires in COVID-19. The protocol was immunoSEQ multiplex PCR, while the TCRdb copy is restricted to in-frame clones and leaves out a portion. The repertoire consists of approximately 88,000 clones, with about 80% occurring once and the leading ten covering over 15%. The sequenced sample consisted of peripheral blood. The receptors were sampled from a woman over 75 with acute or convalescent COVID-19.

This rearrangement joins TRBV15 to TRBJ1-6; D is ambiguous. CDR1 is LNHNV, CDR2 YYDKDF, per germline (reference sequence). Trimming removed 0 bases at V and 9 bases at J, with 6 bases between. The CDR3 covers 13 residues. The CDR3 DNA sequence: TGTGCCACCAGCAGAGATGGCAGTTCACCCCTCCACTTT. Residues: CATSRDGSSPLHF.

The rearrangement links TRBV11-1 to TRBJ1-6, with 8 nucleotides matching TRBD1. With 5 bases clipped from V and 0 bases from J, the junction kept 3 bases outside the gene matches. This CDR3 has 16 amino acids. Germline CDR1 and CDR2: SGHAT and FQDESV (reference sequence). Here the CDR3 DNA reads TGTGCCAGCAGCCGGGACAGGAGCTCCTATAATTCACCCCTCCACTTT. It is translated as CASSRDRSSYNSPLHF.

J is TRBJ2-7 and V is TRBV4-1, with 9 bases identical to TRBD1. The junction had 1 base not matched to a gene; V was cut back by 1 base and J by 3 bases. From germline, CDR1 is MGHRA and CDR2 YSYEKL. The CDR3 covers 14 residues. The CDR3 DNA reads as TGCGCCAGCAGCCAAGGGACAGGGGTCTACGAGCAGTACTTC. Translating gives CASSQGTGVYEQYF.

The V call is TRBV14, the J call TRBJ2-3, with D uncertain. The CDR3 contains 15 residues. V dropped 5 bases and J dropped 2 bases, with 14 bases sitting between them. Germline-derived CDR1 and CDR2 are SGHDN and FVKESK. In DNA, the CDR3 is TGTGCCAGCAGCGATTTGCTTACTGACACAGATACGCAGTATTTT. Protein sequence: CASSDLLTDTDTQYF.

This sequence joins TRBV4-1 and TRBJ2-5; D possibly corresponds to TRBD2 (5 bases). V gave up 1 base and J gave up 4 bases, with 13 bases separating them. Germline loops: CDR1 MGHRA, CDR2 YSYEKL. This CDR3 is built from 15 residues. The DNA of the CDR3 is TGCGCCAGCAGCCAAGTAAGAGAGGGTCTAGAGACCCAGTACTTC. Translating it yields CASSQVREGLETQYF.

The genes are TRBV2 and TRBJ2-7; 7 bases line up with TRBD2. There are 16 residues in the CDR3. Germline-derived CDR1 and CDR2 are SNHLY and FYNNEI. V lost 6 bases, J lost 2 bases, and 13 bases stayed unmatched. Here the CDR3 reads CASRALGTTSAYEQYF. Here the CDR3 DNA reads TGTGCCAGCAGAGCGCTCGGGACTACCTCGGCCTACGAGCAGTACTTC.

J is TRBJ2-2 and V is TRBV7-9; D remains unclear. The V end was cut by 0 bases, the J end by 4 bases, with 12 bases between. Germline CDR1 and CDR2: SEHNR and FQNEAQ (reference sequence). There are 16 residues in the CDR3. The CDR3 reads CASSLARPPGTGELFF. In DNA, the CDR3 is TGTGCCAGCAGCTTAGCGCGGCCCCCTGGCACCGGGGAGCTGTTTTTT.

This clone was counted between two and nine times. V is TRBV5-1 and J is TRBJ2-2; 9 nucleotides agree with TRBD2. This CDR3 has 16 residues. The junction had 1 base not matched to a gene; V was cut back by 0 bases and J by 1 base. CDR1 is SGHRS, CDR2 YFSETQ, per germline. CDR3 nucleotides: TGCGCCAGCAGCTTGGAAGCGGGAGGGAACACCGGGGAGCTGTTTTTT. It translates to CASSLEAGGNTGELFF. The variable domain in full, completed from reference TRBV5-1 and TRBJ2-2, reads KAGVTQTPRYLIKTRGQQVTLSCSPISGHRSVSWYQQTPGQGLQFLFEYFSETQRNKGNFPGRFSGRQFSNSRSEMNVSTLELGDSALYLCASSLEAGGNTGELFFGEGSRLTVL.

The chain uses TRBV5-1 and TRBJ1-5; unclear D gene. Trimming cost V 0 bases and J 0 bases, with 4 bases left between them. The CDR3 runs to 14 residues. Germline CDR1 SGHRS, CDR2 YFSETQ. Here the CDR3 reads CASSLGSSNQPQHF. DNA for the CDR3: TGCGCCAGCAGCTTGGGCAGTAGCAATCAGCCCCAGCATTTT.

Here the CDR3 reads CASSGGRGDEQFF. CDR3 bases: TGTGCCAGCAGTGGGGGCAGGGGCGATGAGCAGTTCTTC. J is TRBJ2-1 and V is TRBV2, with D perhaps matching TRBD1 (6 bases). CDR3 length: 13 amino acids. In germline, CDR1 is SNHLY, CDR2 FYNNEI. With 4 bases removed from V and 8 bases from J, the gap between germline ends came to 12 bases.

The chain uses TRBV24-1 and TRBJ2-1, with 10 bases lining up with TRBD2. CDR3 length equals 16 residues. V dropped 2 bases and J dropped 1; count of bases not matched to a gene: 1. CDR1 is KGHDR, CDR2 SFDVKD, per germline. The CDR3 coding sequence is TGTGCCACCAGTGATTCACTAGCGGGATCCTACAATGAGCAGTTCTTC. Amino acids: CATSDSLAGSYNEQFF.

The gene calls are TRBV19 and TRBJ2-2; TRBD1 is a possible D gene (6 bases). The CDR3 consists of 16 residues. V gave up 5 bases and J gave up 2 bases, with 15 bases separating them. From germline, CDR1 is LNHDA and CDR2 SQIVND (reference sequence). The CDR3 is CASSSPGTRNTGELFF. CDR3 sequence (DNA): TGTGCCAGTAGTTCCCCCGGGACAAGAAACACCGGGGAGCTGTTTTTT.

The chain carries TRBV2 and TRBJ1-4; D possibly corresponds to TRBD1 (5 bases). Germline V gene lookup returns CDR1 SNHLY and CDR2 FYNNEI. Deletions cut 6 bases from V and 8 bases from J, with 13 bases between. The CDR3 spans 13 residues. Here the CDR3 reads CASRGEVREKLFF. The CDR3 region has the DNA TGTGCCAGCAGGGGGGAGGTGCGGGAAAAACTGTTTTTT.

Judged by abundance, this clone is medium-sized. The chain links TRBV19 to TRBJ2-2; 13 bases agree with TRBD2. Germline values: CDR1 LNHDA, CDR2 SQIVND (reference sequence). V lost 10 bases and J lost 9; bases outside the gene matches: 5. The CDR3 runs to 13 residues. CDR3 amino acids: CAIAGTSGRELFF. The DNA of the CDR3 is TGTGCCATCGCCGGGACTAGCGGGAGGGAGCTGTTTTTT. The full variable domain, completed using reference TRBV19 and TRBJ2-2, is DGGITQSPKYLFRKEGQNVTLSCEQNLNHDAMYWYRQDPGQGLRLIYYSQIVNDFQKGDIAEGYSVSREKKESFPLTVTSAQKNPTAFYLCAIAGTSGRELFFGEGSRLTVL.